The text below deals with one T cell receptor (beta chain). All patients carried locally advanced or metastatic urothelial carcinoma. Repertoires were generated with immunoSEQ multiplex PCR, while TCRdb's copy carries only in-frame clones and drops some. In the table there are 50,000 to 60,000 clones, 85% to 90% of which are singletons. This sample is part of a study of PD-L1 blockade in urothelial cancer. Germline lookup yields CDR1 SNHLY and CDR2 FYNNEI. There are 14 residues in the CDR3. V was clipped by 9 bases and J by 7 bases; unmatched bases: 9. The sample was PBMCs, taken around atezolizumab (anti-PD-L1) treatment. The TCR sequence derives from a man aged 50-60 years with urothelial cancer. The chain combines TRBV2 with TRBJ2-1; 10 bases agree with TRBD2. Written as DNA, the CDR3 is TGTGCCAGTGGGTCCAGCGGGAGGGTTAATGAGCAGTTCTTC. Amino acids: CASGSSGRVNEQFF.